This T cell receptor (beta chain) was profiled in a study of T cells in Graves' hyperthyroidism and ophthalmopathy. Study conclusions and caveats: It was a median 6.5 months before onset that the model predicted ophthalmopathy. Blood held most thyroid clonotypes expanded above 0.001 frequency.

TCR beta CDR3 regions were amplified from RNA transcripts. HTBI primers were the set used in a first-round RT-PCR of the TCR CDR3. TCRdb re-analysed the multiplex PCR reads in MiXCR, keeping a single row per CDR3 protein. The repertoire has 450,000 to 700,000 distinct CDR3 sequences, roughly 50% of them found once; the top ten carry around 8%. Per the germline V gene, CDR1 is GTSNPN and CDR2 is SVGIG (reference sequence). Trimming cost V 3 bases and J 4 bases, with 7 bases left between them. This CDR3 comprises 12 residues. Every diagnosis used clinical symptoms, serum thyroxine and TRAb, thyroid ultrasound and orbital computed tomography. In regard to this clonotype: Its target is unknown.

The receptor was derived from a woman younger than 35 with Graves' hyperthyroidism. Sequencing was done on a sample of peripheral blood or thyroid tissue (not recorded which). This chain uses TRBV30 with TRBJ1-5; no reliable D call. The CDR3 DNA sequence: TGTGCCTGGAGGGCGGGGAATCAGCCCCAGCATTTT. Translation gives CAWRAGNQPQHF.